This section outlines one TCR beta chain sequence together with its context. The sample comes from a study of blood T cell repertoires in COVID-19. Turning to the study itself: COVID-19 samples collected from the United States, Italy and Spain covered acute and convalescent phases. T cells, B-cell-depleted T cells, or PBMCs supplied cDNA or gDNA.

The CDR3 spans 16 residues. Per the germline V gene, CDR1 is MNHEY and CDR2 is SVGEGT. V lost 6 bases, J lost 3 bases, and 10 bases stayed unmatched. Original analysis: Reference gene primer amplification yielded estimated nucleated cell counts. Generated by immunoSEQ multiplex PCR, the TCRdb table keeps only in-frame clones and is missing some. V, J and clone size are taken as reported in that table, and D and trimming were inferred from the DNA itself. The sample has fewer than 110,000 clones, 85% to 95% seen once; the top ten hold over 5.5%. The specimen sequenced was peripheral blood. This TCR came from a man in his forties or fifties with active COVID-19. The rearrangement uses TRBV6-2 or TRBV6-3 and TRBJ2-3; 9 bases agree with TRBD1. CDR3 in amino acids: CASSLSTGGRTDTQYF. CDR3 in DNA: TGTGCCAGCAGCCTATCTACAGGGGGCAGGACAGATACGCAGTATTTT.